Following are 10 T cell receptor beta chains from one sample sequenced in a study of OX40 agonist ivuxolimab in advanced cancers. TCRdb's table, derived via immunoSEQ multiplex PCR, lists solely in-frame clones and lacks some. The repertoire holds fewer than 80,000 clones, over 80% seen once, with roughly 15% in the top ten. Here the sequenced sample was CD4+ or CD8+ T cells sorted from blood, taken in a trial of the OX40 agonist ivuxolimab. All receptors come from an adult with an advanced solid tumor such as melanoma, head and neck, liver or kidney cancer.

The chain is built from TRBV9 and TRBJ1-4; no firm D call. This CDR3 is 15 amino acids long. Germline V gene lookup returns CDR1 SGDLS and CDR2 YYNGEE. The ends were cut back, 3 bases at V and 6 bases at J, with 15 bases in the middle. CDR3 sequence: CASSASGTGDEKLFF. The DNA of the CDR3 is TGTGCCAGCAGCGCCTCAGGTACTGGGGATGAAAAACTGTTTTTT.

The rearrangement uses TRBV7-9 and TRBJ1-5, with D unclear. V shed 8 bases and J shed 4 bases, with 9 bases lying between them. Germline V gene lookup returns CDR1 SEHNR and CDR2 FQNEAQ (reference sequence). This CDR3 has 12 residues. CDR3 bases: TGTGCCAGCGCGGAGGGAAATCAGCCCCAGCATTTT. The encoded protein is CASAEGNQPQHF.

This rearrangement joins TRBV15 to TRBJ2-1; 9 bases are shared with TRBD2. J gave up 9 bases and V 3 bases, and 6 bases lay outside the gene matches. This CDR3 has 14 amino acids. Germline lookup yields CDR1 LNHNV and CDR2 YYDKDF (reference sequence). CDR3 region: CATSSGTSYIEQFF. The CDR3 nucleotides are TGTGCCACCAGCAGTGGGACTAGCTATATTGAGCAGTTCTTC.

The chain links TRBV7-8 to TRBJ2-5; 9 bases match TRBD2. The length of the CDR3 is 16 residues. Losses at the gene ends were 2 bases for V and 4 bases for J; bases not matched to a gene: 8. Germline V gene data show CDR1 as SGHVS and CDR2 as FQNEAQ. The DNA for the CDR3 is TGTGCCAGCAGCTTATCGAGCGGGAGGCTCGCAGAGACCCAGTACTTC. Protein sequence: CASSLSSGRLAETQYF.

This chain's CDR3 is CASSQPQGGAAEQYF. CDR3 DNA sequence: TGTGCCAGCAGCCAACCCCAAGGGGGAGCGGCCGAGCAGTACTTC. The V and J genes are TRBV16 and TRBJ2-7; weak D call: TRBD1 (6 bases). This CDR3 spans 15 amino acids. Germline CDR1 KGHSY, CDR2 FQNENV. V lost 2 bases and J 6 bases, leaving 17 bases between the germline ends.

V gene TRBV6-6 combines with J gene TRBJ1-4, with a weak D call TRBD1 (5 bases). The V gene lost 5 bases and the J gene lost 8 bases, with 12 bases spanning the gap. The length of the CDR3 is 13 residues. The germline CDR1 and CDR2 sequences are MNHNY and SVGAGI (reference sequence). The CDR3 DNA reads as TGTGCCAGCAGTCAGGGATCCAAGGAAAAACTGTTTTTT. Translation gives CASSQGSKEKLFF.

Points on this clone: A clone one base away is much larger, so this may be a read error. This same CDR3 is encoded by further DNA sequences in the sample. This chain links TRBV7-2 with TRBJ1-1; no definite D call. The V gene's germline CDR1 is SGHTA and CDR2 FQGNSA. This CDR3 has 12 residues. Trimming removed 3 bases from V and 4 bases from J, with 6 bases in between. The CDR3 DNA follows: TGTGCCAGCAGCTTGCGAGGCACTGAAGCTTTCTTT. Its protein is CASSLRGTEAFF.

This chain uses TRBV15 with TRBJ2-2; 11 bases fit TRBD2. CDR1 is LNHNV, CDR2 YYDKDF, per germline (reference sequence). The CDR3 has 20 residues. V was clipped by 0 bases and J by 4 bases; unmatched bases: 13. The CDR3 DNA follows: TGTGCCACCAGCAGAGAAAGGGGGTTAGCGGGAGGGCGGAGCACCGGGGAGCTGTTTTTT. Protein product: CATSRERGLAGGRSTGELFF.

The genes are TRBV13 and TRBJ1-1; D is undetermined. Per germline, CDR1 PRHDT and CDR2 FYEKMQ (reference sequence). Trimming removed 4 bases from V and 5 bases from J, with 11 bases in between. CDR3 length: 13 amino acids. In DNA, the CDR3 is TGTGCCAGCAGCTCCTCGGGAACAACTGAAGCTTTCTTT. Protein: CASSSSGTTEAFF.

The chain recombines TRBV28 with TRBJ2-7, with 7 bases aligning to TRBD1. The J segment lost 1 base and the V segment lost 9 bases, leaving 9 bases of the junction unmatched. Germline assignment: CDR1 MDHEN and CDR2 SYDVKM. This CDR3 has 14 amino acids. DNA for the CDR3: TGTGCCAGTAGACCCGCGACAGGGTCCTACGAGCAGTACTTC. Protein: CASRPATGSYEQYF. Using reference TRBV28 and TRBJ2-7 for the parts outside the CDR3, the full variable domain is DVKVTQSSRYLVKRTGEKVFLECVQDMDHENMFWYRQDPGLGLRLIYFSYDVKMKEKGDIPEGYSVSREKKERFSLILESASTNQTSMYLCASRPATGSYEQYFGPGTRLTVT.